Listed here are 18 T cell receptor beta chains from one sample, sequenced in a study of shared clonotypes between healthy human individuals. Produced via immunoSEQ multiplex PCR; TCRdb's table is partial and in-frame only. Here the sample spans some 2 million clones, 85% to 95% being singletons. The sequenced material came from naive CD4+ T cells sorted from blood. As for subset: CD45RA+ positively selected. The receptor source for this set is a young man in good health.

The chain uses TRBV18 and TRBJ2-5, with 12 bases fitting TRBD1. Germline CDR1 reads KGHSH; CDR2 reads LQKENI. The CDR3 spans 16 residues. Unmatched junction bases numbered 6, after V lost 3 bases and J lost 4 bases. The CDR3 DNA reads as TGTGCCAGCTCACCGCAGGGACAGGGGGCTGGAGAGACCCAGTACTTC. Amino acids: CASSPQGQGAGETQYF.

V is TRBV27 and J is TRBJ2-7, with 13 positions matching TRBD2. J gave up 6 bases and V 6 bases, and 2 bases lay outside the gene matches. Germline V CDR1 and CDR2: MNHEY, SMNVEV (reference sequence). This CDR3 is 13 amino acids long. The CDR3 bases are TGTGCCAGCAGACTAGCGGGGGGGCTCGAGCAGTACTTC. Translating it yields CASRLAGGLEQYF.

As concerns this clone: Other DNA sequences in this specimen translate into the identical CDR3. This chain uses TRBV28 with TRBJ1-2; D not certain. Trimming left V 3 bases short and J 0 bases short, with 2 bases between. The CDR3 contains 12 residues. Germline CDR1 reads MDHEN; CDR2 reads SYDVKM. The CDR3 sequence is CASSLANYGYTF. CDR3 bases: TGTGCCAGCAGTTTGGCTAACTATGGCTACACCTTC.

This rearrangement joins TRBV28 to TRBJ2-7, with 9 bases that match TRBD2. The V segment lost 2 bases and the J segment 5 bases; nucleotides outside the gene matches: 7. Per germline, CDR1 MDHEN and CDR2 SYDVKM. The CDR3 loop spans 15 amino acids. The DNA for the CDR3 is TGTGCCAGCAGTTTAGCGGGAGGGGTATGGGACGAGCAGTACTTC. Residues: CASSLAGGVWDEQYF.

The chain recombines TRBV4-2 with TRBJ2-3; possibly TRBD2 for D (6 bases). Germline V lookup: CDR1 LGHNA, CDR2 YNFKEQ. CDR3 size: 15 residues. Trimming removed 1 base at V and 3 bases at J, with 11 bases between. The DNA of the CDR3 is TGTGCCAGCAGCCAAGCGGGACTTCCGACAGATACGCAGTATTTT. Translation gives CASSQAGLPTDTQYF.

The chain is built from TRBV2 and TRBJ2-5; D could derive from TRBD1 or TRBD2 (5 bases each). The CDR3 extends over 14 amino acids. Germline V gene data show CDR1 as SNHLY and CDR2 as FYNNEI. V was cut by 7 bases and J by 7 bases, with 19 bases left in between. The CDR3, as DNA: TGTGCCAGCACCGAGGGTGGGACCGGGATGACCCAGTACTTC. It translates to CASTEGGTGMTQYF.

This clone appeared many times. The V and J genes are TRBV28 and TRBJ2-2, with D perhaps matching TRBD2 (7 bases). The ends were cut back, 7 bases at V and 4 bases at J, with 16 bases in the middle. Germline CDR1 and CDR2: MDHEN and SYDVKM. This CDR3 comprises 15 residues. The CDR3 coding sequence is TGTGCCAGCAACCCTGGGGGGGCGGGCACCGGGGAGCTGTTTTTT. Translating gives CASNPGGAGTGELFF.

The CDR3 DNA reads as TGTGCCACCGTCCTTTCACCGACTCTCGCAAACTACACCGGGGAGCTGTTTTTT. It specifies CATVLSPTLANYTGELFF. The gene calls are TRBV27 and TRBJ2-2; the D is unclear. Germline loops: CDR1 MNHEY, CDR2 SMNVEV (reference sequence). This CDR3 contains 18 residues. Deletions cut 10 bases from V and 3 bases from J, with 27 bases between.

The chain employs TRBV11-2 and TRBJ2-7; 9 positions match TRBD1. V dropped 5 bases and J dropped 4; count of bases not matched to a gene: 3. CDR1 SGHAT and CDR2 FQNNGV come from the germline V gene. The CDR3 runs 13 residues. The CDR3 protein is CASSQTGGYEQYF. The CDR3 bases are TGTGCCAGCAGCCAGACAGGGGGTTACGAGCAGTACTTC.

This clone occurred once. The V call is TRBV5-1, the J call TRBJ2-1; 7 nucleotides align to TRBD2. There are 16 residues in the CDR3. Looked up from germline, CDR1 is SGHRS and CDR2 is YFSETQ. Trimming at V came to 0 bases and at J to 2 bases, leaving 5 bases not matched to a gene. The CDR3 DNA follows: TGCGCCAGCAGCTTGGTAACCGGGACTACCTACAATGAGCAGTTCTTC. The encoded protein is CASSLVTGTTYNEQFF.

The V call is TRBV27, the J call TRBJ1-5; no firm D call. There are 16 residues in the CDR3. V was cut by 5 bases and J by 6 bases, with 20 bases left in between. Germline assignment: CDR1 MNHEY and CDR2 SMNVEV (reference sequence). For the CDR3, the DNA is TGTGCCAGCAGTCCATCCACATGGTACACGTCTCAGCCCCAGCATTTT. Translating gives CASSPSTWYTSQPQHF.

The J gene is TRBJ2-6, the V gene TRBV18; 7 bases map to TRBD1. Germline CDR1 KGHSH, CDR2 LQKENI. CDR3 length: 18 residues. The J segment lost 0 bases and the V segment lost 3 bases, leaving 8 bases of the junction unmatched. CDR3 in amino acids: CASSPPGQPYSGANVLTF. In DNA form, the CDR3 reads TGTGCCAGCTCACCTCCGGGACAGCCCTACTCTGGGGCCAACGTCCTGACTTTC. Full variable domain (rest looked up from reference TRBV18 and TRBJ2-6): NAGVMQNPRHLVRRRGQEARLRCSPMKGHSHVYWYRQLPEEGLKFMVYLQKENIIDESGMPKERFSAEFPKEGPSILRIQQVVRGDSAAYFCASSPPGQPYSGANVLTFGAGSRLTVL.

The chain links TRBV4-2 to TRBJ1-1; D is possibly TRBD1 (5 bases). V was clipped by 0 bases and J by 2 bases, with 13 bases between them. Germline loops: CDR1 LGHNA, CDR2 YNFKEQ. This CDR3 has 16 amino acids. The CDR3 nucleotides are TGTGCCAGCAGCCAAGATCGGGACGGGCCCAACACTGAAGCTTTCTTT. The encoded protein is CASSQDRDGPNTEAFF.

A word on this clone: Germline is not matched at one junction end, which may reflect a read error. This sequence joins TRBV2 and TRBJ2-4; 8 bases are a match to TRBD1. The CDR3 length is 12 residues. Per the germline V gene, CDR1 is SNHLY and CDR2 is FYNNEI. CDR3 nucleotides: TGTGCCAGCAGCGAAGACAGGGGTCTTCAGTACTTC. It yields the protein CASSEDRGLQYF. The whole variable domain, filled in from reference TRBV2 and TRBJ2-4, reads EPEVTQTPSHQVTQMGQEVILRCVPISNHLYFYWYRQILGQKVEFLVSFYNNEISEKSEIFDDQFSVERPDGSNFTLKIRSTKLEDSAMYFCASSEDRGLQYFGAGTRLSVL.

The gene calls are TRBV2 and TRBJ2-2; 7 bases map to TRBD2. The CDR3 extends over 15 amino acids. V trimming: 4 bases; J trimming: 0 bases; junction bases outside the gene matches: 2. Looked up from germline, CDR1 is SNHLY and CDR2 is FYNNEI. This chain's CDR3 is CASSAAGANTGELFF. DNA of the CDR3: TGTGCCAGCAGTGCGGCGGGAGCGAACACCGGGGAGCTGTTTTTT.

The CDR3 reads CASSFARGNEKLFF. Written as DNA, the CDR3 is TGCGCCAGCAGCTTCGCCAGGGGTAATGAAAAACTGTTTTTT. The chain uses TRBV5-1 and TRBJ1-4; D perhaps matches TRBD1 (6 bases). Germline V gene sequence: CDR1 SGHRS, CDR2 YFSETQ. The CDR3 loop spans 14 amino acids. V lost 2 bases, J lost 4 bases, and 9 bases lay in between. Together with reference TRBV5-1 and TRBJ1-4, the CDR3 gives the full variable domain: KAGVTQTPRYLIKTRGQQVTLSCSPISGHRSVSWYQQTPGQGLQFLFEYFSETQRNKGNFPGRFSGRQFSNSRSEMNVSTLELGDSALYLCASSFARGNEKLFFGSGTQLSVL.

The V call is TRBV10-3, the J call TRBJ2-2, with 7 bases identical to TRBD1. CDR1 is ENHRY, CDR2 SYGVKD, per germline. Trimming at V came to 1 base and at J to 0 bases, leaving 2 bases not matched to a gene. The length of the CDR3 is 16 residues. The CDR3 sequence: CAISELDRTNTGELFF. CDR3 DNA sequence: TGTGCCATCAGTGAGTTGGACAGGACGAACACCGGGGAGCTGTTTTTT.

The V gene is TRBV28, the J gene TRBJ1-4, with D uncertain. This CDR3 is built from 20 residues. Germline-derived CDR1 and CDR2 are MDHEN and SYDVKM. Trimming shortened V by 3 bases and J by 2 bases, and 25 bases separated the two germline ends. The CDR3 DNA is TGTGCCAGCAGTTTCTCGCCCGTGGGTAGCTTTTGGGTGACTAATGAAAAACTGTTTTTT. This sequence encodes CASSFSPVGSFWVTNEKLFF.